Each of the 18 T cell receptor beta chains below was sequenced from the same sample in a study of OX40 agonist ivuxolimab in advanced cancers. Sequencing used immunoSEQ multiplex PCR; TCRdb keeps in-frame clones, though not all of them. The sample comprises some 60,000 clones, under 95% of which are singletons, and about 13% rests with the top ten. The sample was CD4+ or CD8+ T cells sorted from blood, taken in a trial of the OX40 agonist ivuxolimab. These receptors were collected from an adult with an advanced solid tumor such as melanoma, head and neck, liver or kidney cancer.

The genes are TRBV19 and TRBJ2-7; D possibly corresponds to TRBD1 (6 bases). Germline V gene lookup returns CDR1 LNHDA and CDR2 SQIVND (reference sequence). V was pared by 3 bases and J by 6 bases, with 12 bases between. CDR3 length: 13 residues. The CDR3 region is CASSISRGGEQYF. In DNA form, the CDR3 reads TGTGCCAGTAGTATCTCCAGAGGGGGCGAGCAGTACTTC.

The genes are TRBV7-9 and TRBJ2-5; tentative D call: TRBD2 (6 bases). V shed 4 bases and J shed 2 bases, with 14 bases lying between them. The CDR3 has 15 residues. Germline assignment: CDR1 SEHNR and CDR2 FQNEAQ (reference sequence). In DNA, the CDR3 is TGTGCCAGCAGCTCTAGACGGGGGTTGCAAGAGACCCAGTACTTC. This translates into CASSSRRGLQETQYF.

The chain combines TRBV15 with TRBJ2-7; 7 bases are a match to TRBD2. Losses at the gene ends were 3 bases for V and 3 bases for J; bases not matched to a gene: 11. The CDR3 has 16 residues. Germline CDR1 is LNHNV and CDR2 is YYDKDF (reference sequence). This CDR3 is CATSSRGGSPFYEQYF. The CDR3 DNA sequence: TGTGCCACCAGCAGCAGAGGCGGGAGCCCCTTCTACGAGCAGTACTTC.

The chain employs TRBV25-1 and TRBJ2-4; the match to TRBD2 covers 7 bases. V lost 5 bases to trimming and J lost 2 bases; unmatched junction nucleotides: 15. This CDR3 spans 18 amino acids. Germline V gives CDR1 MGHDK, CDR2 SYGVNS. As DNA, the CDR3 is TGTGCCAGCAGTACCCTCGCGGCGGGAGACGCCCCCAAAAACATTCAGTACTTC. Its translation is CASSTLAAGDAPKNIQYF.

The J gene is TRBJ2-1, the V gene TRBV10-3; 7 nucleotides align to TRBD1. Germline V gene sequence: CDR1 ENHRY, CDR2 SYGVKD. The J segment lost 8 bases and the V segment lost 2 bases, leaving 3 bases of the junction unmatched. This CDR3 spans 13 amino acids. The CDR3 DNA reads TGTGCCATCAGTGAGACAGGGGCCGATGAGCAGTTCTTC. It encodes CAISETGADEQFF.

A single count supports this clone. CDR3 DNA: TGTGCCAGCAGCTTAGGTCGCAATTTCAATGAGCAGTTCTTC. This translates into CASSLGRNFNEQFF. The chain joins TRBV13 to TRBJ2-1; no clear D gene. Germline-derived CDR1 and CDR2 are PRHDT and FYEKMQ (reference sequence). This CDR3 has 14 residues. Trimming stripped 0 bases from V and 6 bases from J, with 9 bases between.

This chain uses TRBV15 with TRBJ2-3; 10 nucleotides line up with TRBD2. The CDR3 is 15 amino acids. Germline trimming cut 3 bases from V and 0 bases from J; bases unmatched to any gene: 0. Germline V gives CDR1 LNHNV, CDR2 YYDKDF (reference sequence). The CDR3 DNA follows: TGTGCCACCAGCAGGACTAGCGGGAGCACAGATACGCAGTATTTT. Protein sequence: CATSRTSGSTDTQYF.

The CDR3 is CASSQAGAEYEQYF. The CDR3 DNA reads TGCGCCAGCAGCCAAGCGGGAGCTGAGTACGAGCAGTACTTC. The chain combines TRBV4-1 with TRBJ2-7; possibly TRBD2 for D (6 bases). V lost 1 base to trimming and J lost 4 bases, with 11 bases between them. Germline V gene data show CDR1 as MGHRA and CDR2 as YSYEKL. The CDR3 runs to 14 residues.

The rearrangement links TRBV19 to TRBJ2-2; 7 nucleotides align to TRBD1. The CDR3 length is 15 residues. Trimming removed 4 bases from V and 8 bases from J; junction bases left unmatched: 10. Germline CDR1 and CDR2: LNHDA and SQIVND (reference sequence). For the CDR3, the DNA is TGTGCCAGTAGTACCATCGCGGACAGGCCAGGGGAGCTGTTTTTT. It is translated as CASSTIADRPGELFF.

The genes are TRBV9 and TRBJ2-1; 9 bases are shared with TRBD2. Germline CDR1 reads SGDLS; CDR2 reads YYNGEE. V dropped 1 base and J dropped 4; count of bases not matched to a gene: 9. This CDR3 has 17 amino acids. The CDR3 DNA reads as TGTGCCAGCAGCGTAAATCGGCGACTAGCGGAATACAATGAGCAGTTCTTC. The encoded protein is CASSVNRRLAEYNEQFF. Full variable domain (missing parts from reference TRBV9 and TRBJ2-1): DSGVTQTPKHLITATGQRVTLRCSPRSGDLSVYWYQQSLDQGLQFLIQYYNGEERAKGNILERFSAQQFPDLHSELNLSSLELGDSALYFCASSVNRRLAEYNEQFFGPGTRLTVL.

This chain joins TRBV19 and TRBJ1-5, with 8 bases fitting TRBD1. Losses at the gene ends were 3 bases for V and 5 bases for J; bases not matched to a gene: 6. The CDR3 is 15 residues long. From germline, CDR1 is LNHDA and CDR2 SQIVND (reference sequence). The CDR3 sequence: CASSIPGGGDQPQHF. CDR3 bases: TGTGCCAGTAGTATCCCAGGGGGCGGTGATCAGCCCCAGCATTTT. Supplemented by reference TRBV19 and TRBJ1-5, the full variable domain reads DGGITQSPKYLFRKEGQNVTLSCEQNLNHDAMYWYRQDPGQGLRLIYYSQIVNDFQKGDIAEGYSVSREKKESFPLTVTSAQKNPTAFYLCASSIPGGGDQPQHFGDGTRLSIL.

This chain links TRBV7-9 with TRBJ2-1, with 12 bases identical to TRBD2. The CDR3 runs to 16 residues. CDR1 is SEHNR, CDR2 FQNEAQ, per germline (reference sequence). Trimming cost V 5 bases and J 5 bases; bases outside gene matches: 7. CDR3 in amino acids: CASSSGTSGPNNEQFF. The CDR3 coding sequence is TGTGCCAGCAGCAGCGGGACTAGCGGGCCAAACAATGAGCAGTTCTTC.

The chain is built from TRBV2 and TRBJ2-5; TRBD2 might be the D (6 bases). V lost 4 bases and J 3 bases, leaving 9 bases between the germline ends. Germline CDR1 reads SNHLY; CDR2 reads FYNNEI. The CDR3 runs to 13 residues. CDR3 region: CASSAGGEETQYF. The CDR3 bases are TGTGCCAGCAGTGCTGGAGGGGAAGAGACCCAGTACTTC. Complete variable domain (other parts from reference TRBV2 and TRBJ2-5): EPEVTQTPSHQVTQMGQEVILRCVPISNHLYFYWYRQILGQKVEFLVSFYNNEISEKSEIFDDQFSVERPDGSNFTLKIRSTKLEDSAMYFCASSAGGEETQYFGPGTRLLVL.

In DNA, the CDR3 is TGTGCCAGCAGTTTCTCGAGTCAGGCCTACGAGCAGTACTTC. This sequence encodes CASSFSSQAYEQYF. The rearrangement uses TRBV27 and TRBJ2-7; D is undetermined. V was clipped by 3 bases and J by 2 bases, with 11 bases between them. CDR3 size: 14 residues. Germline V gene sequence: CDR1 MNHEY, CDR2 SMNVEV (reference sequence).

The genes are TRBV27 and TRBJ1-2; no reliable D call. The germline V and J ends were trimmed by 5 bases and 1 base, with 8 bases remaining between them. The germline gives CDR1 MNHEY, CDR2 SMNVEV (reference sequence). This CDR3 contains 13 residues. CDR3 residues: CASSHGINYGYTF. The CDR3 bases are TGTGCCAGCAGTCACGGGATTAACTATGGCTACACCTTC.

The genes are TRBV27 and TRBJ1-2; the match to TRBD1 covers 9 bases. This CDR3 is 15 amino acids long. V dropped 5 bases and J dropped 8; count of bases not matched to a gene: 12. In germline, CDR1 is MNHEY, CDR2 SMNVEV (reference sequence). The CDR3 DNA is TGTGCCAGCAGTCCAAGGACAGGGGCGGTATGGGGCTACACCTTC. This gives the protein CASSPRTGAVWGYTF.

This clone was recorded a few times. At the DNA level, this CDR3 is encoded by other sequences in the same sample as well. The gene calls are TRBV7-9 and TRBJ2-5; D ambiguous. The V gene's germline CDR1 is SEHNR and CDR2 FQNEAQ (reference sequence). The CDR3 is 11 residues long. Trimming stripped 5 bases from V and 5 bases from J, with 6 bases between. For the CDR3, the DNA is TGTGCCAGCAGCCCCAGGGAGACCCAGTACTTC. Protein product: CASSPRETQYF.

The rearrangement links TRBV12-5 to TRBJ2-1; 9 bases map to TRBD1. V gave up 6 bases and J gave up 4 bases; unmatched junction bases: 7. Germline-derived CDR1 and CDR2 are LGHNT and FRNRAP. The CDR3 length is 15 residues. The CDR3 sequence: CASGAPGQGYNEQFF. The CDR3 DNA is TGTGCTAGTGGGGCCCCGGGACAGGGATACAATGAGCAGTTCTTC. The complete variable domain, with remaining parts taken from reference TRBV12-5 and TRBJ2-1, reads DARVTQTPRHKVTEMGQEVTMRCQPILGHNTVFWYRQTMMQGLELLAYFRNRAPLDDSGMPKDRFSAEMPDATLATLKIQPSEPRDSAVYFCASGAPGQGYNEQFFGPGTRLTVL.